These 31 T cell receptor beta chains were all obtained from the same sample, sequenced in a study of CD4+ T cells in melanoma. Some clones are missing from TCRdb's copy, which holds only in-frame ones; the method was immunoSEQ multiplex PCR. The table includes roughly 150,000 clones, about 90% detected once. The receptors stem from a human donor with melanoma.

The chain combines TRBV7-8 with TRBJ1-6; D is unresolved. This CDR3 is built from 19 residues. Germline CDR1 and CDR2: SGHVS and FQNEAQ. Between the trimmed V and J ends, which lost 0 bases and 4 bases, there was a span of 19 bases. The CDR3 spells CASSLAQISPEIYNSPLHF. The CDR3 DNA follows: TGTGCCAGCAGCTTAGCGCAAATCTCCCCCGAAATATATAATTCACCCCTCCACTTT. The full variable domain, rest sourced from reference TRBV7-8 and TRBJ1-6, is GAGVSQSPRYKVAKRGQDVALRCDPISGHVSLFWYQQALGQGPEFLTYFQNEAQLDKSGLPSDRFFAERPEGSVSTLKIQRTQQEDSAVYLCASSLAQISPEIYNSPLHFGNGTRLTVT.

V usage is TRBV10-2 and J usage is TRBJ2-1; D possibly matches TRBD1 or TRBD2 (5 bases each). Trimming shortened V by 6 bases and J by 5 bases, and 14 bases separated the two germline ends. CDR1 and CDR2 (germline): WSHSY, SAAADI. The CDR3 loop spans 14 amino acids. The CDR3 loop reads CASRPFGADNEQFF. CDR3 sequence (DNA): TGCGCCAGCAGACCCTTCGGGGCCGACAATGAGCAGTTCTTC.

This rearrangement joins TRBV2 to TRBJ1-2; 10 bases align to TRBD1. V lost 7 bases, J lost 7 bases, and 9 bases stayed unmatched. Germline V lookup: CDR1 SNHLY, CDR2 FYNNEI. The CDR3 contains 14 residues. Here the CDR3 reads CASKTGTGAAGYTF. The CDR3 DNA follows: TGTGCCAGCAAGACCGGGACAGGGGCCGCTGGCTACACCTTC.

The CDR3 loop is CATSRTRGTYNEQFF. CDR3 nucleotides: TGTGCCACCAGCCGCACGCGGGGGACCTACAATGAGCAGTTCTTC. The chain carries TRBV15 and TRBJ2-1, with TRBD2 matching over 7 bases. The CDR3 totals 15 residues. With 5 bases clipped from V and 2 bases from J, the junction kept 6 bases outside the gene matches. The germline V gene encodes CDR1 LNHNV and CDR2 YYDKDF (reference sequence).

CDR3: CASSIARTGSNYGYTF. The CDR3, as DNA: TGTGCCAGTAGTATAGCGAGGACCGGATCTAACTATGGCTACACCTTC. V usage is TRBV19 and J usage is TRBJ1-2; D uncertain. The V gene lost 1 base and the J gene lost 0 bases, with 12 bases spanning the gap. The CDR3 totals 16 residues. Germline-derived CDR1 and CDR2 are LNHDA and SQIVND (reference sequence).

The chain links TRBV5-4 to TRBJ2-1; D is possibly TRBD2 (6 bases). There are 12 residues in the CDR3. Trimming removed 0 bases at V and 10 bases at J, with 8 bases between. Germline CDR1 is SGHNT and CDR2 is YYREEE (reference sequence). The CDR3 here is CASSLDSGEQFF. CDR3 DNA sequence: TGTGCCAGCAGCTTGGACAGCGGGGAGCAGTTCTTC.

The rearrangement links TRBV6-6 to TRBJ2-7; 7 positions match TRBD1. This CDR3 contains 13 residues. Germline lookup yields CDR1 MNHNY and CDR2 SVGAGI (reference sequence). Trimming took 5 bases from V and 2 from J; bases not matched to a gene: 3. The CDR3 loop reads CASSRDSPYEQYF. CDR3 nucleotides: TGTGCCAGCAGTCGGGACAGCCCCTACGAGCAGTACTTC.

The chain combines TRBV5-1 with TRBJ1-1; the D is unclear. The CDR3 length is 15 residues. Germline V lookup: CDR1 SGHRS, CDR2 YFSETQ. Trimming left V 7 bases short and J 3 bases short, with 19 bases between. The CDR3: CASALPPGGDTEAFF. Here the CDR3 DNA reads TGCGCCAGCGCCCTTCCCCCAGGCGGGGACACTGAAGCTTTCTTT.

The V gene is TRBV2, the J gene TRBJ2-5, with TRBD1 matching over 8 bases. Losses at the gene ends were 2 bases for V and 1 base for J; bases not matched to a gene: 6. This CDR3 spans 16 amino acids. The germline CDR1 and CDR2 sequences are SNHLY and FYNNEI. The CDR3, as DNA: TGTGCCAGCAGTGAACGGTCAGGGGGCGGCCAAGAGACCCAGTACTTC. Translation: CASSERSGGGQETQYF.

V gene TRBV5-1 combines with J gene TRBJ1-6, with TRBD1 matching over 7 bases. Trimming removed 0 bases from V and 5 bases from J; junction bases left unmatched: 2. Germline values: CDR1 SGHRS, CDR2 YFSETQ. The CDR3 sequence is 15 residues long. The CDR3 region is CASSLDDRDNSPLHF. The CDR3 region has the DNA TGCGCCAGCAGCTTGGATGACAGGGATAATTCACCCCTCCACTTT.

With regard to this clone: Distinct nucleotide sequences in the sample also encode this CDR3. The chain uses TRBV6-1 and TRBJ2-3, with no clear D. The length of the CDR3 is 13 residues. The V gene lost 7 bases and the J gene lost 1 base, with 9 bases spanning the gap. From germline, CDR1 is MNHNS and CDR2 SASEGT. CDR3 nucleotides: TGTGCCAGCAATTTCCAGGGCACAGATACGCAGTATTTT. It is translated as CASNFQGTDTQYF.

The chain links TRBV6-1 to TRBJ2-7, with D tentatively TRBD2 (6 bases). Trimming left V 7 bases short and J 2 bases short, with 18 bases between. Germline values: CDR1 MNHNS, CDR2 SASEGT. CDR3 length: 15 amino acids. The CDR3 nucleotides read TGTGCCAGCAAGCTGCTACCGGGGGATACCTACGAGCAGTACTTC. It specifies CASKLLPGDTYEQYF.

The chain couples TRBV4-1 to TRBJ2-5; tentatively, D is TRBD2 (6 bases). Germline CDR1 and CDR2: MGHRA and YSYEKL. The CDR3 loop spans 15 amino acids. V was cut by 1 base and J by 5 bases, with 14 bases left in between. CDR3 region: CASSQGARRGETQYF. DNA of the CDR3: TGCGCCAGCAGCCAAGGTGCTAGGAGGGGCGAGACCCAGTACTTC.

V is TRBV2 and J is TRBJ1-2, with 7 bases that match TRBD1. Trimming cost V 1 base and J 8 bases; bases outside gene matches: 7. The CDR3 loop spans 14 amino acids. Per germline, CDR1 SNHLY and CDR2 FYNNEI. CDR3 in amino acids: CASSEVVQGSGYTF. The CDR3 bases are TGTGCCAGCAGTGAAGTGGTACAGGGGTCCGGCTACACCTTC.

V is TRBV5-4 and J is TRBJ2-5; 10 bases map to TRBD2. The junction had 5 bases not matched to a gene; V was cut back by 1 base and J by 5 bases. CDR3 size: 15 residues. Germline values: CDR1 SGHNT, CDR2 YYREEE (reference sequence). CDR3 DNA sequence: TGTGCCAGCAGCTTGACTAGCGGGGCGCGTGAGACCCAGTACTTC. Protein: CASSLTSGARETQYF.

V is TRBV11-1 and J is TRBJ2-3, with no clear D. The germline V and J ends were trimmed by 4 bases and 2 bases, with 16 bases remaining between them. The CDR3 consists of 16 residues. Germline lookup yields CDR1 SGHAT and CDR2 FQDESV (reference sequence). The CDR3 coding sequence is TGTGCCAGCAGCTCACGGGCCGCCCTAAACACAGATACGCAGTATTTT. This encodes CASSSRAALNTDTQYF.

J is TRBJ1-6 and V is TRBV6-1; the match to TRBD1 covers 10 bases. The CDR3 covers 15 residues. Germline V lookup: CDR1 MNHNS, CDR2 SASEGT. Trimming at V came to 3 bases and at J to 10 bases, leaving 6 bases not matched to a gene. CDR3 coding DNA: TGTGCCAGCAGTGATGGGGGGACAGGGGTGTCACCCCTCCACTTT. Its protein is CASSDGGTGVSPLHF.

This clone was counted a few times. The chain carries TRBV30 and TRBJ2-3, with a tentative D call TRBD2 (5 bases). CDR1 is GTSNPN, CDR2 SVGIG, per germline (reference sequence). V was cut by 4 bases and J by 1 base, with 24 bases left in between. CDR3 length: 18 residues. CDR3 nucleotide sequence: TGTGCCTGGACCGGGGAAAAGCGGCCCGAGGTGGGCACAGATACGCAGTATTTT. Amino acids: CAWTGEKRPEVGTDTQYF.

The V gene is TRBV5-1, the J gene TRBJ2-7, with D tentatively TRBD1 (6 bases). Trimming removed 0 bases at V and 3 bases at J, with 10 bases between. Germline assignment: CDR1 SGHRS and CDR2 YFSETQ. This CDR3 spans 14 amino acids. CDR3 sequence: CASSLARGIYEQYF. The CDR3 nucleotides read TGCGCCAGCAGCTTGGCGAGGGGGATCTACGAGCAGTACTTC.

The chain links TRBV6-5 to TRBJ1-6, with D possibly matching TRBD1 (6 bases). Deletions cut 2 bases from V and 10 bases from J, with 12 bases between. The CDR3 has 14 residues. Germline CDR1 MNHEY, CDR2 SVGAGI. The CDR3 region is CASSYLGTRSPLHF. For the CDR3, the DNA is TGTGCCAGCAGTTACCTGGGGACAAGATCACCCCTCCACTTT.

This chain connects TRBV7-3 to TRBJ2-3, with D hard to call. V was clipped by 2 bases and J by 1 base, with 10 bases between them. Germline lookup yields CDR1 SGHTA and CDR2 FQGTGA. The CDR3 totals 15 residues. The CDR3 here is CASSLDRMGTDTQYF. CDR3 nucleotide sequence: TGTGCCAGCAGCTTAGATCGTATGGGCACAGATACGCAGTATTTT.

The V call is TRBV7-9, the J call TRBJ2-3; a possible D gene is TRBD2 (7 bases). Looked up from germline, CDR1 is SEHNR and CDR2 is FQNEAQ (reference sequence). V was shortened by 6 bases and J by 5 bases, with 15 bases between the two germline ends. This CDR3 contains 14 residues. CDR3 in DNA: TGTGCCAGCAGATTCCGGGGGGCCGGAGATACGCAGTATTTT. Encoded protein: CASRFRGAGDTQYF.

In regard to this clone: Additional DNA sequences in this sample encode the identical CDR3. V gene TRBV5-1 combines with J gene TRBJ2-3, with no clear D. The CDR3 sequence is 12 residues long. Germline-derived CDR1 and CDR2 are SGHRS and YFSETQ. Trimming shortened V by 0 bases and J by 6 bases, and 5 bases separated the two germline ends. Written as DNA, the CDR3 is TGCGCCAGCAGCTTGGCTTCTGATACGCAGTATTTT. Translating it yields CASSLASDTQYF.

The chain links TRBV10-3 to TRBJ2-1; D is perhaps TRBD1 (6 bases). V was shortened by 4 bases and J by 0 bases, with 10 bases between the two germline ends. Per germline, CDR1 ENHRY and CDR2 SYGVKD. This CDR3 is built from 15 residues. The CDR3 spells CAISAGQNSYNEQFF. In DNA, the CDR3 is TGTGCCATCAGTGCGGGACAAAACTCCTACAATGAGCAGTTCTTC.

The chain links TRBV9 to TRBJ1-2, with D perhaps TRBD1 (6 bases). Trimming stripped 0 bases from V and 4 bases from J, with 13 bases between. The germline V gene has CDR1 SGDLS and CDR2 YYNGEE. CDR3 size: 15 residues. The CDR3 DNA follows: TGTGCCAGCAGCGTAGCTCTAGGGGGAGTCTATGGCTACACCTTC. Amino acid sequence: CASSVALGGVYGYTF.

The V call is TRBV6-4, the J call TRBJ2-5; 8 positions match TRBD2. This CDR3 is built from 15 residues. V lost 5 bases and J lost 1; bases outside the gene matches: 6. From germline, CDR1 is MRHNA and CDR2 SNTAGT. In nucleotides, the CDR3 is TGTGCCAGCAGTTCAGAGCGGGGGCCCCAAGAGACCCAGTACTTC. This codes for CASSSERGPQETQYF.

The chain recombines TRBV19 with TRBJ2-2; maybe TRBD1 (5 bases). Trimming cost V 5 bases and J 1 base, with 11 bases left between them. Germline V gives CDR1 LNHDA, CDR2 SQIVND (reference sequence). The CDR3 is made up of 15 amino acids. CDR3 region: CASSHLDRNTGELFF. CDR3 nucleotides: TGTGCCAGTAGTCACCTCGACAGGAACACCGGGGAGCTGTTTTTT.

This clone was seen a single time. The V gene is TRBV25-1, the J gene TRBJ2-2; D possibly uses TRBD1 or TRBD2 (5 bases each). The germline V and J ends were trimmed by 4 bases and 0 bases, with 9 bases remaining between them. Germline CDR1 reads MGHDK; CDR2 reads SYGVNS. The CDR3 is made up of 15 amino acids. CDR3 nucleotides: TGTGCCAGCAGTGGAGGGGTCGCGAACACCGGGGAGCTGTTTTTT. It is translated as CASSGGVANTGELFF.

The chain carries TRBV6-1 and TRBJ1-1; 7 bases line up with TRBD1. After removal of 6 bases from V and 5 bases from J, the junction contained 9 bases not matched to a gene. The CDR3 length is 14 residues. Germline V gene sequence: CDR1 MNHNS, CDR2 SASEGT. In nucleotides, the CDR3 is TGTGCCAGCAGGACAGACAGGGTCGGGACTGAAGCTTTCTTT. Its protein product is CASRTDRVGTEAFF.

The genes are TRBV11-2 and TRBJ1-1, with D maybe TRBD1 (5 bases). V lost 4 bases, J lost 5 bases, and 14 bases lay in between. The V gene's germline CDR1 is SGHAT and CDR2 FQNNGV. This CDR3 has 14 amino acids. CDR3 DNA: TGTGCCAGCAGCTCCACCTTTGGGGGGACTGAAGCTTTCTTT. Its translation: CASSSTFGGTEAFF.

This clone showed up just once. At one end, the junction sequence differs from germline, possibly due to a read error. J is TRBJ2-6 and V is TRBV7-8; the D is unclear. Germline CDR1 reads SGHVS; CDR2 reads FQNEAQ. The CDR3 is made up of 18 amino acids. CDR3 sequence (DNA): TGTGCCAGCAGCACTACGTTGTTACCCACAAAGTCGGGCCAACGTCCTGACTTC. Its translation is CASSTTLLPTKSGQRPDF.